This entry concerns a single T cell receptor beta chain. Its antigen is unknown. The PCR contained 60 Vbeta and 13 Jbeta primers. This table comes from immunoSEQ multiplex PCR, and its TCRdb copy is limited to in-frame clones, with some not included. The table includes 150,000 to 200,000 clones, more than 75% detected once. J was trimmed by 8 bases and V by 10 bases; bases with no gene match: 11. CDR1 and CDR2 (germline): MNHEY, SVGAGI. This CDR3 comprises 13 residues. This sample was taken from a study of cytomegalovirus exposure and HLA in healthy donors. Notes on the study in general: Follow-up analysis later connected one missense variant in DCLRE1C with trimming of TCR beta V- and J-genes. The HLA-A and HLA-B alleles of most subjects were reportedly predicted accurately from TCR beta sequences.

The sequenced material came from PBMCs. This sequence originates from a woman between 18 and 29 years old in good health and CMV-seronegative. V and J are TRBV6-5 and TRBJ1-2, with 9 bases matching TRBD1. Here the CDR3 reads CAITGTGIGGYTF. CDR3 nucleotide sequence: TGTGCCATCACCGGGACAGGGATAGGAGGCTACACCTTC.